Below are 25 T cell receptor beta chains sequenced from a single sample in a study of cytomegalovirus exposure and HLA in healthy donors. TCRdb's copy holds only in-frame clones and misses some; the assay was immunoSEQ multiplex PCR. The sample records 130,000 to 150,000 clones, 75% to 90% being singletons. Specimen: PBMCs. These receptors were collected from a woman aged 25 to 39 in good health and CMV-seropositive.

V and J are TRBV2 and TRBJ2-7, with D unresolved. V was pared by 8 bases and J by 2 bases, with 10 bases between. The length of the CDR3 is 12 residues. Germline V gene sequence: CDR1 SNHLY, CDR2 FYNNEI. The CDR3 sequence is CASVDKAYEQYF. In DNA form, the CDR3 reads TGTGCCAGCGTCGACAAAGCCTACGAGCAGTACTTC.

The rearrangement joins TRBV15 to TRBJ1-3; D is possibly TRBD1 (5 bases). The V gene lost 3 bases and the J gene lost 1 base, with 7 bases spanning the gap. Germline lookup yields CDR1 LNHNV and CDR2 YYDKDF (reference sequence). The CDR3 contains 14 residues. CDR3 residues: CATSRGGSGNTIYF. The CDR3, as DNA: TGTGCCACCAGCAGGGGGGGATCTGGAAACACCATATATTTT.

The genes are TRBV7-3 and TRBJ2-5, with a possible D match to TRBD2 (6 bases). The length of the CDR3 is 13 residues. V was trimmed by 1 base and J by 7 bases, leaving 10 bases between them. Per the germline V gene, CDR1 is SGHTA and CDR2 is FQGTGA. Here the CDR3 reads CASSLIEEGTQYF. DNA of the CDR3: TGTGCCAGCAGCTTAATAGAGGAGGGGACCCAGTACTTC.

This clone was detected only once. The J gene is TRBJ2-6, the V gene TRBV5-1, with D tentatively TRBD2 (6 bases). The CDR3 covers 16 residues. In germline, CDR1 is SGHRS, CDR2 YFSETQ. Trimming removed 4 bases at V and 1 base at J, with 12 bases between. The DNA of the CDR3 is TGCGCCAGCAGCCTGGGACTTATATCTGGGGCCAACGTCCTGACTTTC. Protein product: CASSLGLISGANVLTF.

The chain couples TRBV9 to TRBJ2-2, with 13 bases matching TRBD2. The CDR3 spans 17 residues. V gave up 3 bases and J gave up 4 bases; unmatched junction bases: 6. Looked up from germline, CDR1 is SGDLS and CDR2 is YYNGEE. The CDR3 DNA sequence: TGTGCCAGCAGCGCCGGACTAGCGGGGGCACTCACCGGGGAGCTGTTTTTT. This gives the protein CASSAGLAGALTGELFF. Based on the CDR3 plus reference TRBV9 and TRBJ2-2, the full variable domain is DSGVTQTPKHLITATGQRVTLRCSPRSGDLSVYWYQQSLDQGLQFLIQYYNGEERAKGNILERFSAQQFPDLHSELNLSSLELGDSALYFCASSAGLAGALTGELFFGEGSRLTVL.

The chain couples TRBV27 to TRBJ2-5, with D perhaps TRBD1 (5 bases). The length of the CDR3 is 13 residues. The germline V and J ends were trimmed by 5 bases and 4 bases, with 11 bases remaining between them. Germline values: CDR1 MNHEY, CDR2 SMNVEV (reference sequence). The CDR3 is CASSDLGAETQYF. The CDR3 nucleotides are TGTGCCAGCAGTGACCTAGGGGCAGAGACCCAGTACTTC.

This chain joins TRBV10-1 and TRBJ2-3, with D maybe TRBD1 (5 bases). V lost 10 bases and J 1 base, leaving 12 bases between the germline ends. Looked up from germline, CDR1 is WNHNN and CDR2 is SYGVQD (reference sequence). CDR3 size: 13 residues. CDR3 sequence: CATQQDGTDTQYF. The CDR3 bases are TGCGCCACCCAACAGGACGGCACAGATACGCAGTATTTT.

The chain couples TRBV7-8 to TRBJ2-1; no reliable D call. This CDR3 is built from 12 residues. The germline CDR1 and CDR2 sequences are SGHVS and FQNEAQ. Trimming pared 1 base from V and 6 bases from J, leaving 4 bases between. The CDR3 reads CASSLVRNEQFF. The DNA for the CDR3 is TGTGCCAGCAGCTTAGTCCGCAATGAGCAGTTCTTC. The full variable domain, its missing parts supplied by reference TRBV7-8 and TRBJ2-1, is GAGVSQSPRYKVAKRGQDVALRCDPISGHVSLFWYQQALGQGPEFLTYFQNEAQLDKSGLPSDRFFAERPEGSVSTLKIQRTQQEDSAVYLCASSLVRNEQFFGPGTRLTVL.

The chain has TRBV27 and TRBJ2-3; no reliable D call. With 5 bases removed from V and 4 bases from J, the gap between germline ends came to 13 bases. The CDR3 covers 14 residues. Germline CDR1 is MNHEY and CDR2 is SMNVEV (reference sequence). The CDR3 coding sequence is TGTGCCAGCAGTCTTTATGAGTCCTCAGATACGCAGTATTTT. Its translation: CASSLYESSDTQYF.

J is TRBJ2-3 and V is TRBV10-2, with TRBD1 matching over 12 bases. Trimming removed 3 bases from V and 6 bases from J; junction bases left unmatched: 7. This CDR3 is built from 16 residues. CDR1 is WSHSY, CDR2 SAAADI, per germline. This chain's CDR3 is CASSDPGTGGRDTQYF. The CDR3 DNA sequence: TGCGCCAGCAGTGACCCCGGGACAGGGGGCCGCGATACGCAGTATTTT.

The chain joins TRBV7-3 to TRBJ2-2; 12 nucleotides agree with TRBD1. The germline V gene has CDR1 SGHTA and CDR2 FQGTGA. V lost 5 bases and J lost 7; bases outside the gene matches: 11. CDR3 length equals 17 residues. The CDR3, as DNA: TGTGCCAGCAGCCCGACCCGGGGACAGGGGGCTGGCGGGGAGCTGTTTTTT. Translating gives CASSPTRGQGAGGELFF.

V and J are TRBV5-6 and TRBJ2-2; 9 nucleotides match TRBD1. CDR1 is SGHDT and CDR2 is YYEEEE in the germline V gene. This CDR3 has 15 amino acids. J was trimmed by 3 bases and V by 4 bases; bases with no gene match: 4. CDR3 region: CASSLRDRDTGELFF. CDR3 coding DNA: TGTGCCAGCAGCCTCCGGGACAGGGACACCGGGGAGCTGTTTTTT.

Of note for this clone: One junction end disagrees with the germline gene, perhaps due to a read error. V usage is TRBV19 and J usage is TRBJ2-7; D possibly corresponds to TRBD1 (5 bases). The CDR3 spans 13 residues. Germline CDR1 reads LNHDA; CDR2 reads SQIVND (reference sequence). CDR3 DNA: TGTGCCAGTAGTATAGAGGGGTCCGGCAGGGTACTCTTC. Translation gives CASSIEGSGRVLF.

The chain recombines TRBV19 with TRBJ2-1; TRBD2 aligns across 9 bases. Germline V lookup: CDR1 LNHDA, CDR2 SQIVND (reference sequence). The CDR3 runs to 14 residues. V trimming: 3 bases; J trimming: 9 bases; junction bases outside the gene matches: 6. The CDR3 bases are TGTGCCAGTAGTATCTTAGCGGGAGAGGGTGAGCAGTTCTTC. It translates to CASSILAGEGEQFF.

This clone has just one count. The chain couples TRBV4-1 to TRBJ1-1, with D possibly matching TRBD1 (5 bases). Germline V gene sequence: CDR1 MGHRA, CDR2 YSYEKL. The CDR3 totals 14 residues. Trimming cost V 1 base and J 1 base, with 7 bases left between them. The CDR3 region is CASSQGQSNTEAFF. Here the CDR3 DNA reads TGCGCCAGCAGCCAAGGACAGTCGAACACTGAAGCTTTCTTT.

This chain connects TRBV2 to TRBJ2-3; D might be TRBD2 (7 bases). The CDR3 totals 14 residues. CDR1 is SNHLY and CDR2 is FYNNEI in the germline V gene. V lost 4 bases and J 4 bases, leaving 12 bases between the germline ends. The CDR3 sequence: CASSVGGGADTQYF. The CDR3 DNA is TGTGCCAGCAGTGTAGGAGGGGGGGCAGATACGCAGTATTTT.

The rearrangement links TRBV18 to TRBJ1-1; maybe TRBD1 (6 bases). Trimming took 2 bases from V and 3 from J, leaving 13 bases between them. The CDR3 loop spans 15 amino acids. The germline CDR1 and CDR2 sequences are KGHSH and LQKENI. Written as DNA, the CDR3 is TGTGCCAGCTCACCAGAGGACAGCGAATACACTGAAGCTTTCTTT. It specifies CASSPEDSEYTEAFF.

This chain links TRBV2 with TRBJ2-5, with TRBD1 matching 7 bases. The CDR3 consists of 14 residues. V lost 7 bases and J lost 1; bases outside the gene matches: 6. Germline CDR1 reads SNHLY; CDR2 reads FYNNEI. This CDR3 reads CASKTGPVQETQYF. In DNA, the CDR3 is TGTGCCAGCAAGACAGGGCCTGTCCAAGAGACCCAGTACTTC.

The V gene is TRBV7-2, the J gene TRBJ2-2; D perhaps matches TRBD1 (6 bases). Trimming stripped 4 bases from V and 0 bases from J, with 9 bases between. Germline CDR1 reads SGHTA; CDR2 reads FQGNSA. This CDR3 has 15 residues. Here the CDR3 reads CASSWTVTNTGELFF. The CDR3 bases are TGTGCCAGCAGCTGGACAGTAACGAACACCGGGGAGCTGTTTTTT.

V usage is TRBV27 and J usage is TRBJ1-2; 10 bases align to TRBD1. CDR3 length equals 17 residues. The V gene's germline CDR1 is MNHEY and CDR2 SMNVEV (reference sequence). Trimming at V came to 3 bases and at J to 2 bases, leaving 9 bases not matched to a gene. The CDR3 here is CASSFRNSDRGNYGYTF. In nucleotides, the CDR3 is TGTGCCAGCAGTTTCAGAAACTCGGACAGGGGGAACTATGGCTACACCTTC.

This chain links TRBV15 with TRBJ1-5; 11 bases fit TRBD1. Germline V gene lookup returns CDR1 LNHNV and CDR2 YYDKDF (reference sequence). This CDR3 spans 15 amino acids. J gave up 7 bases and V 3 bases, and 5 bases lay outside the gene matches. CDR3 in DNA: TGTGCCACCAGCAGGGAGGGACAGGGGGACCAGCCCCAGCATTTT. Translated, it gives CATSREGQGDQPQHF.

This clone was counted once. V usage is TRBV10-1 and J usage is TRBJ2-3, with TRBD2 as a possible D gene (5 bases). Germline values: CDR1 WNHNN, CDR2 SYGVQD (reference sequence). Trimming took off 1 base at V and 1 base at J, with 6 bases between the two ends. The length of the CDR3 is 14 residues. CDR3 nucleotides: TGCGCCAGCAGTGAGTTCGGGGGCACAGATACGCAGTATTTT. Its translation: CASSEFGGTDTQYF.

This chain joins TRBV6-5 and TRBJ2-5; D may be TRBD2 (7 bases). Germline CDR1 is MNHEY and CDR2 is SVGAGI. The CDR3 covers 16 residues. The V and J ends lost 0 bases and 5 bases respectively, with 16 bases between them. The CDR3 here is CASSYSGGGAGETQYF. CDR3 DNA sequence: TGTGCCAGCAGTTACTCTGGCGGGGGCGCAGGGGAGACCCAGTACTTC.

The chain links TRBV27 to TRBJ2-3; the D gene is possibly TRBD2 (5 bases). CDR1 and CDR2 (germline): MNHEY, SMNVEV (reference sequence). The CDR3 is 14 amino acids. V shed 8 bases and J shed 0 bases, with 12 bases lying between them. CDR3 in amino acids: CASASGPSTDTQYF. The DNA for the CDR3 is TGTGCCAGCGCCAGCGGTCCAAGCACAGATACGCAGTATTTT.

The chain links TRBV2 to TRBJ2-3; 7 positions match TRBD2. The length of the CDR3 is 13 residues. Per the germline V gene, CDR1 is SNHLY and CDR2 is FYNNEI. Germline trimming cut 11 bases from V and 4 bases from J; bases unmatched to any gene: 9. CDR3 sequence: CAGGEGRPDTQYF. The CDR3 bases are TGTGCCGGGGGGGAGGGCCGCCCAGATACGCAGTATTTT.